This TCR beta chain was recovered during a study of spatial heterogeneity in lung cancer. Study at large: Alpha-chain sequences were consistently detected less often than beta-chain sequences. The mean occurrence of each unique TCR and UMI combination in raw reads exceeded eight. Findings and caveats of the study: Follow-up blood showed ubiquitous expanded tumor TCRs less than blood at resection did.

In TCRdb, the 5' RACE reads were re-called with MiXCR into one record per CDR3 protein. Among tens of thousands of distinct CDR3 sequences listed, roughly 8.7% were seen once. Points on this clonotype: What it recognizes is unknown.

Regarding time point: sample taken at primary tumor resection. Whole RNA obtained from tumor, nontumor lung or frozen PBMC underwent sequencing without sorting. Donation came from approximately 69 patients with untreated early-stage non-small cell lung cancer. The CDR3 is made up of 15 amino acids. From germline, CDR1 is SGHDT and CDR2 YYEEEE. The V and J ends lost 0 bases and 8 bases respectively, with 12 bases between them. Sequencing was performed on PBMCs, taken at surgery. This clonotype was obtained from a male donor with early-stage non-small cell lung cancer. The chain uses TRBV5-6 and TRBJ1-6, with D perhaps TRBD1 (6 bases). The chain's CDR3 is CASSLGVAGDSPLHF. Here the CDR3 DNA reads TGTGCCAGCAGCTTGGGAGTCGCAGGGGATTCACCCCTCCACTTT.